Detailed here is one T cell receptor beta chain. Its antigen is as yet unknown. This entry is derived from a study of vaccination effects on CD4 cells after COVID-19. The CDR3 loop spans 15 amino acids. V was pared by 5 bases and J by 4 bases, with 7 bases of the junction left unmatched. The germline gives CDR1 SGHTA, CDR2 FQGTGA. With the ViraFEST assay, the study expanded antigen-specific CD4+ T cells using viral peptide pools, then sequenced them. The authors isolated CD4+ T cells after around nine days of culture. Vaccine administered to participants consisted of two doses of either BNT162b2 or mRNA-1273. Study results and limitations: Clones that were induced by infection or by vaccine showed marked contraction late after vaccination. Cross-reaction with common cold coronaviruses was seen in only 1 of 255 vaccine-induced clones from healthy vaccinees.

Profiling relied on immunoSEQ multiplex PCR, and the TCRdb table lists in-frame clones only, not all of them. The sample contains more than 25,000 clones, around 75% of which appear only once. Material: CD4+ T cells from PBMCs cultured with SARS-CoV-2 spike peptides, obtained after COVID-19 vaccination. This receptor was taken from a human donor who received a COVID-19 vaccine. Some clones in this sample may be carry-over from other donors' samples. The rearrangement joins TRBV7-3 to TRBJ2-3, with 9 positions matching TRBD1. Written as DNA, the CDR3 is TGTGCCAGCAGCCCAGTGGGACAGGGCCCAGATACGCAGTATTTT. It codes for CASSPVGQGPDTQYF.